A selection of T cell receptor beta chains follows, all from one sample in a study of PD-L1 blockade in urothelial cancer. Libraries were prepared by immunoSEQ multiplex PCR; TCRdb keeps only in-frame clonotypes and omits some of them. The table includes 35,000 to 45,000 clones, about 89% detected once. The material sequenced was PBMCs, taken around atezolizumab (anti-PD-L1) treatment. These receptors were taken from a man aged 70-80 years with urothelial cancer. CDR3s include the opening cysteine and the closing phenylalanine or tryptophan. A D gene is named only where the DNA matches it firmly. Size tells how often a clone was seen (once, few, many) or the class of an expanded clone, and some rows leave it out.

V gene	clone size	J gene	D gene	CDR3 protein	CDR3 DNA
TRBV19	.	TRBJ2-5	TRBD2	CASSIVLAGLFSTAQYF	TGTGCCAGTAGTATAGTCCTAGCGGGACTGTTTTCTACGGCCCAGTACTTC
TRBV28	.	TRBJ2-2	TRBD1	CASSLGFGQGSGELFF	TGTGCCAGCAGTTTAGGATTCGGACAGGGGAGCGGGGAGCTGTTTTTT
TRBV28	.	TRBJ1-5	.	CASSLMTASGNQPQHF	TGTGCCAGCAGTTTAATGACAGCCTCAGGCAATCAGCCCCAGCATTTT
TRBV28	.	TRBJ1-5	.	CASSPGGGNQPQHF	TGTGCCAGCAGTCCGGGGGGGGGCAATCAGCCCCAGCATTTT
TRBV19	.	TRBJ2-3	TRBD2	CASSIDAASGRPYF	TGTGCCAGTAGTATAGATGCTGCTAGCGGGAGACCGTATTTT
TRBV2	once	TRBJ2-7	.	CASSKSSYEQYF	TGTGCCAGCAGTAAGAGCTCCTACGAGCAGTACTTC
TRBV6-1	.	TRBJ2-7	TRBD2	CASRSPAGGPGEQYF	TGTGCCAGCAGATCCCCAGCGGGAGGGCCTGGCGAGCAGTACTTC
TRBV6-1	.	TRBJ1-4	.	CASKSGWANEKLFF	TGTGCCAGCAAGTCGGGGTGGGCTAATGAAAAACTGTTTTTT
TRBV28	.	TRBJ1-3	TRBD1	CASSFPGGGNTIYF	TGTGCCAGCAGTTTCCCAGGGGGGGGAAACACCATATATTTT
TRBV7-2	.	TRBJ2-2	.	CASSLVGRGTGELFF	TGTGCCAGCAGCTTAGTAGGACGGGGGACCGGGGAGCTGTTTTTT
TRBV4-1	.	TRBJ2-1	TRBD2	CASSWTSGPSPGNEQFF	TGCGCCAGCAGCTGGACTAGCGGGCCTAGCCCGGGCAATGAGCAGTTCTTC
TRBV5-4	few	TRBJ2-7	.	CASSLIQGGEQYF	TGTGCCAGCAGCTTGATCCAAGGCGGGGAGCAGTACTTC
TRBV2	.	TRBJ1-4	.	CASSQTGLTNEKLFF	TGTGCCAGCAGCCAAACAGGGCTCACTAATGAAAAACTGTTTTTT
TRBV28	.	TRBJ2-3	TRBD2	CASSQAVAGVYLTDTQYF	TGTGCCAGCAGCCAGGCGGTAGCGGGAGTATACCTCACAGATACGCAGTATTTT
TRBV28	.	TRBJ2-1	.	CASRSEVGVGEQFF	TGTGCCAGCAGGAGCGAGGTCGGAGTAGGTGAGCAGTTCTTC
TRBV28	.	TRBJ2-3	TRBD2	CASTMGLAGGNTDTQYF	TGTGCCAGCACCATGGGACTAGCGGGAGGGAACACAGATACGCAGTATTTT
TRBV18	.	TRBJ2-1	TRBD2	CASSPRAGVGNEQFF	TGTGCCAGCTCACCACGAGCGGGAGTCGGTAATGAGCAGTTCTTC
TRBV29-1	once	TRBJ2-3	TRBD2	CSVLAGHTDTQYF	TGCAGCGTTCTAGCGGGGCACACAGATACGCAGTATTTT
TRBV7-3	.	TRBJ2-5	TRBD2	CARRTSGRAGGETQYF	TGTGCTCGAAGGACTAGCGGGAGGGCCGGAGGAGAGACCCAGTACTTC
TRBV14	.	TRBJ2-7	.	CASSQEVGRQDSYEQYF	TGTGCCAGCAGCCAAGAGGTTGGGCGACAGGACTCCTACGAGCAGTACTTC
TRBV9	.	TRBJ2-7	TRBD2	CASSVGLAATYEQYF	TGTGCCAGCAGCGTAGGCCTAGCGGCAACCTACGAGCAGTACTTC
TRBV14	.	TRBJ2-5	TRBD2	CASSKRGGLAGGETQYF	TGTGCCAGCAGCAAAAGAGGTGGCCTAGCGGGAGGAGAGACCCAGTACTTC
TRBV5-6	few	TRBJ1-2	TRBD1	CASSSTGYGYTF	TGTGCCAGCAGCTCGACAGGGTATGGCTACACCTTC
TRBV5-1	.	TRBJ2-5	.	CASSSVDRASIRGFPETQYF	TGCGCCAGCAGCTCAGTCGACCGGGCGTCAATAAGAGGGTTTCCAGAGACCCAGTACTTC